These 15 T cell receptor beta chains were sequenced from one sample in a study of OX40 agonist ivuxolimab in advanced cancers. Produced via immunoSEQ multiplex PCR; TCRdb's table is partial and in-frame only. This sample carries more than 65,000 clones, roughly four fifths of them seen once, and the ten largest clones take 20% to 30%. The input for sequencing was CD4+ or CD8+ T cells sorted from blood, taken in a trial of the OX40 agonist ivuxolimab. The receptors stem from an adult with an advanced solid tumor such as melanoma, head and neck, liver or kidney cancer.

This rearrangement joins TRBV25-1 to TRBJ1-1; D call uncertain. V was shortened by 10 bases and J by 5 bases, with 14 bases between the two germline ends. The CDR3 totals 12 residues. CDR1 and CDR2 (germline): MGHDK, SYGVNS. CDR3 region: CATGLSGTEAFF. The CDR3 DNA reads TGTGCCACGGGCCTCTCGGGGACTGAAGCTTTCTTT.

This clone was seen only once. The CDR3 reads CASSQDGTGAEKLFF. CDR3 DNA: TGCGCCAGCAGCCAAGATGGGACAGGGGCTGAAAAACTGTTTTTT. This rearrangement joins TRBV4-3 to TRBJ1-4, with TRBD1 matching over 10 bases. The CDR3 spans 15 residues. Per germline, CDR1 LGHNA and CDR2 YSLEER. Losses at the gene ends were 0 bases for V and 7 bases for J; bases not matched to a gene: 2.

This rearrangement joins TRBV30 to TRBJ2-7, with TRBD1 as a possible D gene (5 bases). The germline V and J ends were trimmed by 1 base and 1 base, with 14 bases remaining between them. Germline CDR1 is GTSNPN and CDR2 is SVGIG (reference sequence). CDR3 length equals 15 residues. The CDR3 is CAWSALDRSSYEQYF. The CDR3 DNA reads as TGTGCCTGGAGTGCCCTTGACAGATCGTCCTACGAGCAGTACTTC.

The genes are TRBV18 and TRBJ1-5, with TRBD1 matching over 10 bases. Per the germline V gene, CDR1 is KGHSH and CDR2 is LQKENI. This CDR3 contains 17 residues. Losses at the gene ends were 5 bases for V and 3 bases for J; bases not matched to a gene: 10. The CDR3 protein is CASSSTGTGVDNQPQHF. DNA of the CDR3: TGTGCCAGCTCATCCACCGGGACAGGGGTTGACAATCAGCCCCAGCATTTT.

The rearrangement joins TRBV5-8 to TRBJ2-6; a weak D match, TRBD2 (6 bases). Germline assignment: CDR1 SGHTS and CDR2 YDEGEE. The CDR3 sequence is 17 residues long. V was trimmed by 1 base and J by 0 bases, leaving 11 bases between them. In DNA, the CDR3 is TGTGCCAGCAGCTTGCTGTACGGGAGCTCTGGGGCCAACGTCCTGACTTTC. Protein sequence: CASSLLYGSSGANVLTF.

The V call is TRBV6-5, the J call TRBJ1-2; D is unclear. CDR1 is MNHEY, CDR2 SVGAGI, per germline. V dropped 5 bases and J dropped 7 bases, with 14 bases sitting between them. The CDR3 covers 13 residues. The CDR3: CASSPRPDSGYTF. In DNA, the CDR3 is TGTGCCAGCAGTCCCCGTCCAGACTCTGGCTACACCTTC.

The CDR3 region has the DNA TGTGCCAGCATCCTATGGGGGGGAGCTAACTATGGCTACACCTTC. Its translation is CASILWGGANYGYTF. The rearrangement uses TRBV7-9 and TRBJ1-2, with a tentative D call TRBD1 (5 bases). The CDR3 runs 15 residues. Germline CDR1 reads SEHNR; CDR2 reads FQNEAQ (reference sequence). The V end lost 7 bases, the J end lost 0 bases, and 15 bases lay between the germline ends.

This clone counts as medium-sized. The sample holds other DNA sequences that translate to the same CDR3. The chain employs TRBV19 and TRBJ2-7; the D gene is possibly TRBD1 (7 bases). The ends were cut back, 9 bases at V and 3 bases at J, with 18 bases in the middle. Germline CDR1 reads LNHDA; CDR2 reads SQIVND (reference sequence). The CDR3 has 14 residues. This chain's CDR3 is CASKDGQGGYEQYF. CDR3 DNA: TGTGCCAGCAAAGATGGCCAGGGGGGCTACGAGCAGTACTTC.

CDR3 bases: TGTGCCATCAGTGAGGGGAGCAGGACTCAGCCCCAGCATTTT. Its protein product is CAISEGSRTQPQHF. The chain combines TRBV10-3 with TRBJ1-5; unclear D gene. The V gene lost 2 bases and the J gene lost 6 bases, with 11 bases spanning the gap. Germline lookup yields CDR1 ENHRY and CDR2 SYGVKD. This CDR3 has 14 residues.

The gene calls are TRBV19 and TRBJ1-2; D not certain. V was shortened by 3 bases and J by 4 bases, with 6 bases between the two germline ends. This CDR3 region has 12 residues. The germline CDR1 and CDR2 sequences are LNHDA and SQIVND (reference sequence). DNA for the CDR3: TGTGCCAGTAGTATCAGGAGCTATGGCTACACCTTC. Translated: CASSIRSYGYTF.

The chain is built from TRBV25-1 and TRBJ1-1; unclear D gene. Germline CDR1 and CDR2: MGHDK and SYGVNS. CDR3 length: 13 residues. Trimming took 5 bases from V and 5 from J, leaving 12 bases between them. The CDR3 protein is CASSMLDGTEAFF. DNA of the CDR3: TGTGCCAGCAGTATGCTCGACGGTACTGAAGCTTTCTTT.

The chain carries TRBV7-2 and TRBJ2-3; D unclear. Deletions cut 3 bases from V and 6 bases from J, with 10 bases between. CDR1 is SGHTA, CDR2 FQGNSA, per germline. The CDR3 is 13 amino acids. This CDR3 is CASSFPPQDTQYF. The CDR3, as DNA: TGTGCCAGCAGCTTCCCTCCCCAGGATACGCAGTATTTT.

V gene TRBV7-2 combines with J gene TRBJ2-1, with 9 nucleotides matching TRBD1. The CDR3 extends over 16 amino acids. The germline V gene has CDR1 SGHTA and CDR2 FQGNSA. Trimming cost V 5 bases and J 7 bases; bases outside gene matches: 12. For the CDR3, the DNA is TGTGCCAGCAGCGGGGACAGGGAGCGGCCGAGAAATGAGCAGTTCTTC. Amino acids: CASSGDRERPRNEQFF.

This sequence joins TRBV29-1 and TRBJ2-5, with TRBD1 identical over 7 bases. The CDR3 runs to 12 residues. V lost 7 bases to trimming and J lost 1 base; unmatched junction nucleotides: 3. Germline CDR1 and CDR2: SQVTM and ANQGSEA. As DNA, the CDR3 is TGCAGCGCCCGGGACAGCCAAGAGACCCAGTACTTC. Translating it yields CSARDSQETQYF.

Only a few counts were recorded for this clone. The rearrangement links TRBV5-6 to TRBJ2-5; 7 bases agree with TRBD1. V lost 4 bases to trimming and J lost 7 bases; unmatched junction nucleotides: 7. Germline-derived CDR1 and CDR2 are SGHDT and YYEEEE. The CDR3 length is 13 residues. DNA of the CDR3: TGTGCCAGCAGCCCGGGACAGCTTTGGACCCAGTACTTC. This gives the protein CASSPGQLWTQYF. Drawing the rest from reference TRBV5-6 and TRBJ2-5, the complete variable domain is DAGVTQSPTHLIKTRGQQVTLRCSPKSGHDTVSWYQQALGQGPQFIFQYYEEEERQRGNFPDRFSGHQFPNYSSELNVNALLLGDSALYLCASSPGQLWTQYFGPGTRLLVL.